The entry that follows covers one T cell receptor (beta chain) sequence. Which antigen it targets is not known. Base-call qualities are not available, and no considerably larger clone is one nucleotide away. Each collaborating institution followed its own protocols to collect whole blood in K2EDTA tubes. For TCRbeta analysis, collaborator samples were shipped as frozen whole blood, as isolated PBMCs, or as DNA extracted from either sample type. Clipping removes 10 bases from V and 5 bases from J, with 8 as the unmatched junction base count. CDR1 is given as SGHAT and CDR2 as FQNNGV, both from the germline V gene. The CDR3 holds 12 amino acids from the cysteine to the phenylalanine. Kept here is only the CDR3 DNA, which spans 36 bases and is read in frame from base 1. The source of the sample is a study of blood T cell repertoires in COVID-19 (dated by TCRdb to 2020 to 2021). At the level of the whole study: Collaborator samples came from the United States, Italy and Spain and covered acute and convalescent phases of COVID-19. The prospective study material was composed of cDNA or gDNA derived from T cells, B-cell-depleted T cells, or PBMCs. Subjects who had been exposed to COVID-19, were actively infected with it, or had recovered from it provided the deeply sampled blood TCRbeta repertoires that made up the dataset. The repertoires were released in a freely available public database meant as a resource for research on the immune response to SARS-CoV-2. The samples were drawn from the first 160 participants of the ongoing ImmuneRACE study and from roughly 1,300 subjects provided by 6 global collaborators. The sample metadata nearly always contained a de-identified subject ID, COVID-19 status, age in years and sex. Where available, HLA class I and class II types were taken from metadata supplied by the sample provider and were not determined by assay-based typing. Results the study describes overall, beyond this receptor: How much clinical and demographic metadata was included differed by source and by participant, and the metadata was provided uncurated.

TCRbeta CDR3 regions were amplified from genomic DNA by means of the immunoSEQ Assay, a bias-controlled multiplex PCR. In the authors' own workflow: Within the assay, amplification of reference gene primers was used to estimate how many nucleated cells each sample contained. To quantify the absolute abundance of each unique TCRbeta CDR3 rearrangement, sequence reads were collapsed and filtered. For each sample, productive Simpson clonality was calculated as the square root of Simpson's diversity index over productive rearrangements. TCRdb retrieved this table from immuneACCESS and kept in-frame rearrangements only. Not all clones are present; in checked studies, unresolved V genes account for under half, and no reason is known for the remainder. V and J calls and clone size come straight from that table; D and trimming were deduced from the DNA. The table for this sample lists about 65,000 clones; 85% to 95% of them were counted only once. The top ten hold approximately 2.9% of the sample.

This TCR derives from a man between 65 and 80 years old with active COVID-19. This sequence uses TRBV11-2 and TRBJ2-7; 7 bases in between match TRBD1. The sample consisted of peripheral blood. The DNA reads as follows: TGTGCCAATAGGGGGCTAGTTGACGAGCAGTACTTC. Its translation reads: CANRGLVDEQYF.